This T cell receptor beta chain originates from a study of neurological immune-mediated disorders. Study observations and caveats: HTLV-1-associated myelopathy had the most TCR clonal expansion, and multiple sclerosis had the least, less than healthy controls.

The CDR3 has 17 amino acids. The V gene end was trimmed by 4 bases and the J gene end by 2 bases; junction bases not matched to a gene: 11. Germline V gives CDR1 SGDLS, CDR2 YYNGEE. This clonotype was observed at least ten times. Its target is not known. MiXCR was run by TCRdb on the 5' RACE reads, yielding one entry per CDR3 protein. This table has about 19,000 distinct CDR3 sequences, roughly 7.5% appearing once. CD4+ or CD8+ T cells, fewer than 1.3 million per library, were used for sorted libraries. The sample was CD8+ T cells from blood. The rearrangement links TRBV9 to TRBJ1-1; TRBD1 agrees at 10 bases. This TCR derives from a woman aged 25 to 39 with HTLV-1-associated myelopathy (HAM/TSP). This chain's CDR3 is CASSRGQGQGLNTEAFF. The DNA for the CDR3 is TGTGCCAGCAGCCGAGGCCAGGGACAGGGGCTAAACACTGAAGCTTTCTTT.